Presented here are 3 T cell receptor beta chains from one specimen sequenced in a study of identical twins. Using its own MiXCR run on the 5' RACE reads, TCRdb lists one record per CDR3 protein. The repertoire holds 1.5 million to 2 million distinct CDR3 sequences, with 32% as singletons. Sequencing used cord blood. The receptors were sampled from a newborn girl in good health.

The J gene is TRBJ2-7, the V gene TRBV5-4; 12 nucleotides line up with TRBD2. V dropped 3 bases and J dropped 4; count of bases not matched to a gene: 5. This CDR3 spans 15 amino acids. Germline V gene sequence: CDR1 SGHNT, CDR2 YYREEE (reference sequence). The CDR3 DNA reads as TGTGCCAGCAGCTCAGTAGGACTAGCGGGATACGAGCAGTACTTC. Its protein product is CASSSVGLAGYEQYF.

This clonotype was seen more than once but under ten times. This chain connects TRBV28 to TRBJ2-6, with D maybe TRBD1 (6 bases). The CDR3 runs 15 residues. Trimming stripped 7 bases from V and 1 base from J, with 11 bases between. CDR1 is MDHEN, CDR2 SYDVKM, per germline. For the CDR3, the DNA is TGTGCCAGCATTACGACAGGATCTGGGGCCAACGTCCTGACTTTC. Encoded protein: CASITTGSGANVLTF.

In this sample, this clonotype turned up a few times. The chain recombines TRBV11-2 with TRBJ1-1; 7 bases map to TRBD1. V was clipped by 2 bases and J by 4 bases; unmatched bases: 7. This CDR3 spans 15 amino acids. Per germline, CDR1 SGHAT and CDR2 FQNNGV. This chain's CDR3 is CASSLSGTDFTEAFF. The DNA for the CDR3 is TGTGCCAGCAGCTTATCCGGGACAGATTTCACTGAAGCTTTCTTT.